One and the same sample provided the 24 T cell receptor beta chains below, sequenced in a study of T cell changes during pregnancy in multiple sclerosis (dated by TCRdb to about 2019). Library construction relied on the immunoSEQ multiplex PCR assay. As stored in TCRdb, this immuneACCESS dataset retains in-frame rearrangements with V and J assigned. A fraction of the clones does not appear; measured against another copy, unresolved V genes explain less than half of the discrepancy, and the remainder lacks a known reason. This sample gives over 70,000 clones in total; over 80% of them show up just once. The leading ten clones occupy 4.3% of the sample. Specimen: peripheral blood, collected in the first trimester of pregnancy. These receptors were obtained from a female donor with multiple sclerosis, enrolled in a pregnancy study.

V and J are TRBV6-4 and TRBJ2-2, with 7 bases identical to TRBD1. There are 14 residues in the CDR3. The trim removed 4 bases at V and 3 bases at J, leaving 2 bases unmatched. Germline V gene sequence: CDR1 MRHNA, CDR2 SNTAGT. The DNA for the CDR3 is TGTGCCAGCAGTGGGCAGGGGGACACCGGGGAGCTGTTTTTT. Its protein product is CASSGQGDTGELFF.

This rearrangement joins TRBV5-1 to TRBJ2-5; 11 bases line up with TRBD2. The germline V gene encodes CDR1 SGHRS and CDR2 YFSETQ. With 0 bases clipped from V and 1 base from J, the junction kept 8 bases outside the gene matches. This CDR3 has 18 amino acids. CDR3 nucleotides: TGCGCCAGCAGCTTGGGACGGGCTAGCGGGGGGTTCCAAGAGACCCAGTACTTC. This encodes CASSLGRASGGFQETQYF.

The chain has TRBV29-1 and TRBJ2-3; the match to TRBD2 covers 13 bases. The CDR3 runs to 14 residues. Looked up from germline, CDR1 is SQVTM and CDR2 is ANQGSEA. V shed 7 bases, J shed 0 bases, and the junction held 1 base outside the gene matches. The CDR3 region has the DNA TGCAGCGCGGGACTAGCGGGGAGCACAGATACGCAGTATTTT. Amino acids: CSAGLAGSTDTQYF.

The chain couples TRBV27 to TRBJ2-3; D is undetermined. V lost 4 bases and J lost 1, with 12 bases in between. CDR1 MNHEY and CDR2 SMNVEV come from the germline V gene (reference sequence). CDR3 length: 15 amino acids. CDR3 sequence reads: CASSSSSSRTDTQYF. CDR3 nucleotide sequence: TGTGCCAGCAGTTCTTCCAGTTCCCGCACAGATACGCAGTATTTT.

This clone appeared once. The genes are TRBV6-5 and TRBJ2-5, with 10 bases fitting TRBD1. CDR3 length: 13 amino acids. The germline CDR1 and CDR2 sequences are MNHEY and SVGAGI. Trimming at V came to 0 bases and at J to 14 bases, leaving 6 bases not matched to a gene. The chain's CDR3 is CASSYSMGTGVYF. CDR3 DNA sequence: TGTGCCAGCAGTTACTCTATGGGGACAGGGGTCTACTTC.

J is TRBJ2-3 and V is TRBV7-2, with 9 bases identical to TRBD2. Germline V CDR1 and CDR2: SGHTA, FQGNSA. The CDR3 sequence is 17 residues long. With V trimmed by 1 base and J by 5 bases, 10 bases remained unmatched. CDR3 region: CASSLELAGGPRDTQYF. DNA for the CDR3: TGTGCCAGCAGCTTAGAGTTGGCGGGGGGGCCGCGAGATACGCAGTATTTT.

The count of this clone is one. The J gene is TRBJ2-4, the V gene TRBV2; no clear D. V was clipped by 6 bases and J by 0 bases, with 6 bases between them. Germline V gene sequence: CDR1 SNHLY, CDR2 FYNNEI. The CDR3 length is 13 residues. The CDR3 nucleotides read TGTGCCAGCAGGGGCCGAGCCAAAAACATTCAGTACTTC. Translated: CASRGRAKNIQYF.

This clone was observed a handful of times. The V and J genes are TRBV6-5 and TRBJ2-2, with D unclear. The germline V gene has CDR1 MNHEY and CDR2 SVGAGI. The CDR3 length is 14 residues. Deletions cut 2 bases from V and 2 bases from J, with 6 bases between. CDR3 nucleotide sequence: TGTGCCAGCAGTTACACAGAAAACACCGGGGAGCTGTTTTTT. Protein sequence: CASSYTENTGELFF.

The V call is TRBV19, the J call TRBJ1-5; no reliable D call. CDR1 and CDR2 (germline): LNHDA, SQIVND (reference sequence). This CDR3 contains 16 residues. The germline V and J ends were trimmed by 10 bases and 7 bases, with 26 bases remaining between them. The DNA of the CDR3 is TGTGCCAACACCCCCTACGGAAAGGGTTGGAGGCAGCCCCAGCATTTT. It codes for CANTPYGKGWRQPQHF.

This rearrangement joins TRBV18 to TRBJ2-7; TRBD2 is a possible D gene (5 bases). The CDR3 sequence is 15 residues long. Germline CDR1 KGHSH, CDR2 LQKENI. Trimming left V 6 bases short and J 3 bases short, with 18 bases between. This CDR3 is CASSPRGSSFYEQYF. CDR3 coding DNA: TGTGCCAGCTCCCCCCGGGGATCTAGTTTCTACGAGCAGTACTTC.

This chain links TRBV9 with TRBJ1-4, with 10 bases identical to TRBD1. The germline V gene has CDR1 SGDLS and CDR2 YYNGEE. This CDR3 has 15 residues. The V gene end was trimmed by 4 bases and the J gene end by 7 bases; junction bases not matched to a gene: 7. CDR3 sequence reads: CASSPYRDRGEKLFF. The CDR3 DNA reads TGTGCCAGCAGCCCCTACCGGGACAGGGGTGAAAAACTGTTTTTT.

The rearrangement joins TRBV29-1 to TRBJ2-2; D is possibly TRBD1 (5 bases). CDR1 and CDR2 from the germline V gene are SQVTM and ANQGSEA. The V and J ends lost 6 bases and 6 bases respectively, with 14 bases between them. The CDR3 runs 13 residues. CDR3 sequence (DNA): TGCAGCGTAAGGGGCGGATTCGCCGGGGAGCTGTTTTTT. Translating it yields CSVRGGFAGELFF.

This clone was seen a few times. V usage is TRBV9 and J usage is TRBJ1-1, with TRBD1 matching over 7 bases. This CDR3 has 14 residues. Losses at the gene ends were 4 bases for V and 0 bases for J; bases not matched to a gene: 3. Germline CDR1 SGDLS, CDR2 YYNGEE. As DNA, the CDR3 is TGTGCCAGCAGCAGGGGGCAATTGAACACTGAAGCTTTCTTT. Its protein product is CASSRGQLNTEAFF.

Here the CDR3 reads CASSSTSGRNTGELFF. CDR3 nucleotides: TGTGCCAGCAGCTCGACTAGCGGGCGAAACACCGGGGAGCTGTTTTTT. This chain uses TRBV7-3 with TRBJ2-2; the match to TRBD2 covers 10 bases. Germline V gene sequence: CDR1 SGHTA, CDR2 FQGTGA. After removal of 4 bases from V and 2 bases from J, the junction contained 4 bases not matched to a gene. The length of the CDR3 is 16 residues.

The V call is TRBV7-3, the J call TRBJ2-3; 9 positions agree with TRBD2. Per germline, CDR1 SGHTA and CDR2 FQGTGA. CDR3 size: 16 residues. V lost 2 bases and J lost 3; bases outside the gene matches: 6. The CDR3 sequence: CASSLAGGLGTDTQYF. The CDR3 DNA reads TGTGCCAGCAGCTTAGCGGGGGGGCTTGGTACAGATACGCAGTATTTT.

The sample holds one count of this clone. This chain uses TRBV9 with TRBJ1-3; D is possibly TRBD1 (5 bases). This CDR3 region has 15 residues. V dropped 0 bases and J dropped 8 bases, with 15 bases sitting between them. Per the germline V gene, CDR1 is SGDLS and CDR2 is YYNGEE. CDR3 residues: CASSVAGNIGDTIYF. The CDR3 nucleotides read TGTGCCAGCAGCGTAGCAGGGAATATAGGAGACACCATATATTTT. The entire variable domain, with the rest obtained from reference TRBV9 and TRBJ1-3, is as follows: DSGVTQTPKHLITATGQRVTLRCSPRSGDLSVYWYQQSLDQGLQFLIQYYNGEERAKGNILERFSAQQFPDLHSELNLSSLELGDSALYFCASSVAGNIGDTIYFGEGSWLTVV.

This sequence joins TRBV30 and TRBJ2-1; possibly TRBD2 for D (5 bases). The CDR3 runs to 13 residues. V was cut by 0 bases and J by 9 bases, with 12 bases left in between. Germline V gives CDR1 GTSNPN, CDR2 SVGIG (reference sequence). The chain's CDR3 is CAWSVLGAAEQFF. CDR3 nucleotides: TGTGCCTGGAGTGTACTAGGTGCCGCTGAGCAGTTCTTC.

This clone was counted a single time. V is TRBV5-5 and J is TRBJ2-1; D might be TRBD2 (7 bases). The CDR3 is 14 amino acids. Germline CDR1 SGHKS, CDR2 YYEKEE (reference sequence). V lost 1 base, J lost 13 bases, and 18 bases lay in between. CDR3 sequence (DNA): TGTGCCAGCAGCTTGTACCGGGGGGCCCTGGACCAGTTCTTC. The encoded protein is CASSLYRGALDQFF.

The chain carries TRBV2 and TRBJ1-6; D remains ambiguous. The CDR3 spans 17 residues. Germline V gene sequence: CDR1 SNHLY, CDR2 FYNNEI. Trimming took 6 bases from V and 2 from J, leaving 17 bases between them. The CDR3 spells CASSVRAYGAYNSPLHF. Here the CDR3 DNA reads TGTGCCAGCAGCGTCCGTGCCTACGGGGCCTATAATTCACCCCTCCACTTT. Filled out from reference TRBV2 and TRBJ1-6, the complete variable domain reads EPEVTQTPSHQVTQMGQEVILRCVPISNHLYFYWYRQILGQKVEFLVSFYNNEISEKSEIFDDQFSVERPDGSNFTLKIRSTKLEDSAMYFCASSVRAYGAYNSPLHFGNGTRLTVT.

The chain is built from TRBV5-5 and TRBJ1-1; tentatively, D is TRBD1 (6 bases). This CDR3 contains 17 residues. The ends were cut back, 1 base at V and 5 bases at J, with 21 bases in the middle. The germline CDR1 and CDR2 sequences are SGHKS and YYEKEE (reference sequence). The CDR3 loop reads CASSLTPQGSGVTEAFF. The CDR3 DNA is TGTGCCAGCAGCTTGACTCCACAGGGATCAGGGGTGACTGAAGCTTTCTTT.

This rearrangement joins TRBV9 to TRBJ1-1, with a weak D call TRBD1 (6 bases). Trimming stripped 4 bases from V and 1 base from J, with 20 bases between. CDR1 is SGDLS and CDR2 is YYNGEE in the germline V gene. CDR3 length: 17 residues. The chain's CDR3 is CASSLRSITGTNTEAFF. The CDR3 DNA follows: TGTGCCAGCAGCCTACGGTCTATCACAGGGACGAACACTGAAGCTTTCTTT. The entire variable domain, with the rest obtained from reference TRBV9 and TRBJ1-1, is as follows: DSGVTQTPKHLITATGQRVTLRCSPRSGDLSVYWYQQSLDQGLQFLIQYYNGEERAKGNILERFSAQQFPDLHSELNLSSLELGDSALYFCASSLRSITGTNTEAFFGQGTRLTVV.

The chain employs TRBV5-4 and TRBJ2-3; 7 bases fit TRBD2. Germline values: CDR1 SGHNT, CDR2 YYREEE (reference sequence). CDR3 length: 16 residues. The V segment lost 4 bases and the J segment 5 bases; nucleotides outside the gene matches: 13. CDR3 sequence reads: CASSSEIGRQRDTQYF. For the CDR3, the DNA is TGTGCCAGCAGCAGTGAAATCGGGAGGCAGAGAGATACGCAGTATTTT. Variable domain in full (rest from reference TRBV5-4 and TRBJ2-3): ETGVTQSPTHLIKTRGQQVTLRCSSQSGHNTVSWYQQALGQGPQFIFQYYREEENGRGNFPPRFSGLQFPNYSSELNVNALELDDSALYLCASSSEIGRQRDTQYFGPGTRLTVL.

This sequence joins TRBV5-4 and TRBJ2-2; D call uncertain. Deletions cut 3 bases from V and 2 bases from J, with 20 bases between. There are 18 residues in the CDR3. The V gene's germline CDR1 is SGHNT and CDR2 YYREEE (reference sequence). The CDR3 DNA reads as TGTGCCAGCAGCTACTCCCTAGTCTCTCGCGGTAACACCGGGGAGCTGTTTTTT. The encoded protein is CASSYSLVSRGNTGELFF.

This chain joins TRBV29-1 and TRBJ2-7; D is possibly TRBD1 (6 bases). V dropped 7 bases and J dropped 7 bases, with 17 bases sitting between them. This CDR3 is 12 amino acids long. Germline V lookup: CDR1 SQVTM, CDR2 ANQGSEA. In nucleotides, the CDR3 is TGCAGCGCCCCGACAGGCTACGGTGAGCAGTACTTC. It specifies CSAPTGYGEQYF.